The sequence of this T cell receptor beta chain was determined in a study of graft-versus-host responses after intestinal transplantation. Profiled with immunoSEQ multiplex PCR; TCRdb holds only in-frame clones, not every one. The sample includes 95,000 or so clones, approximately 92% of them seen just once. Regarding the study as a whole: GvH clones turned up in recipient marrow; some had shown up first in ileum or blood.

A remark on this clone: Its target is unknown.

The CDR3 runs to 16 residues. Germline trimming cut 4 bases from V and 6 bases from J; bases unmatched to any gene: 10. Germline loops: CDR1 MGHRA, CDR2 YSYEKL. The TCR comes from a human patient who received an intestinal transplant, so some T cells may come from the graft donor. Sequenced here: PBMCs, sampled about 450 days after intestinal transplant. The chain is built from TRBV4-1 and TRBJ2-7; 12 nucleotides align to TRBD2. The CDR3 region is CASSRGQTSGGFEQYF. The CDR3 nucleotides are TGCGCCAGCAGCCGGGGTCAAACTAGCGGGGGGTTCGAGCAGTACTTC.